Shown below are 2 T cell receptor beta chains from a single sample sequenced in a study of Ad26.COV2.S vaccination and SARS-CoV-2 variants. Treatment meaning: some 20 received Ad26.COV2.S at low or high dose, single or two shots; about five received placebo; per-sample allocation not given. Sample collection was performed on day 63 after the first vaccine or placebo injection. The table came from immunoSEQ multiplex PCR; TCRdb's copy has only in-frame clones and leaves some out. Of around 450,000 clones listed, 89% are singletons. The sample consisted of peripheral blood, taken in a trial of Ad26.COV2.S vaccine versus placebo. The source of these receptors is a person between 18 and 59 years old who received the Ad26.COV2.S COVID-19 vaccine or a placebo.

The chain carries TRBV7-2 and TRBJ2-5; TRBD1 agrees at 9 bases. Trimming cost V 1 base and J 7 bases; bases outside gene matches: 4. The CDR3 runs 14 residues. In germline, CDR1 is SGHTA, CDR2 FQGNSA. The CDR3, as DNA: TGTGCCAGCAGCTTAGGGACAGGGGTTGGGACCCAGTACTTC. Amino acids: CASSLGTGVGTQYF.

The V gene is TRBV5-4, the J gene TRBJ1-2, with TRBD1 as a possible D gene (6 bases). V lost 0 bases, J lost 7 bases, and 13 bases lay in between. This CDR3 spans 14 amino acids. Germline V gene lookup returns CDR1 SGHNT and CDR2 YYREEE (reference sequence). This chain's CDR3 is CASSLDRASFGYTF. The CDR3, as DNA: TGTGCCAGCAGCTTGGACAGGGCAAGTTTTGGCTACACCTTC.